This T cell receptor (beta chain) was sequenced in a study of T cell repertoires in ileal Crohn's disease. Study-wide findings and caveats: Clonal expansions were more frequent in active smokers than non-smokers at surgery. Compared with CD4 T cells, sorted CD8 cells carried more expanded clones.

The CDR3 contains 13 residues. The V gene lost 1 base and the J gene lost 4 bases, with 7 bases spanning the gap. Germline CDR1 and CDR2: SGHRS and YFSETQ. Concerning this clone itself: Its antigen remains unidentified.

Each sample's TCRB immunosequencing used around 510 nanograms of biopsy DNA. The protocol was immunoSEQ multiplex PCR, while the TCRdb copy is restricted to in-frame clones and leaves out a portion. The table includes about 5,000 clones, 95% detected once. The sequence came from an adult with Crohn's disease. The chain uses TRBV5-1 and TRBJ2-3; D unresolved. The source material was ileal tissue. The DNA for the CDR3 is TGCGCCAGCAGCTTGATGGGCGCAGATACGCAGTATTTT. Protein: CASSLMGADTQYF.